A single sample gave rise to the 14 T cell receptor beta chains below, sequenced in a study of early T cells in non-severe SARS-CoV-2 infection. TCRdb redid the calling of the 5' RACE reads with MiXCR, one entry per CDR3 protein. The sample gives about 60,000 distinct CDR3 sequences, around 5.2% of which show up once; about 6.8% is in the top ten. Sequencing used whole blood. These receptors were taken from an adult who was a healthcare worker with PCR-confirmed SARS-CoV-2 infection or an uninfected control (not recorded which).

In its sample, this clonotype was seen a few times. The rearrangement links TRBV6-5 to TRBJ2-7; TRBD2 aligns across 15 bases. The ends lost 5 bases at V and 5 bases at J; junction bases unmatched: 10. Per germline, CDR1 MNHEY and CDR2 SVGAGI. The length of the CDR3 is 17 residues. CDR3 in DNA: TGTGCCAGCAGTACGAGGACTAGCGGGGGGGCCCGGAACGAGCAGTACTTC. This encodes CASSTRTSGGARNEQYF.

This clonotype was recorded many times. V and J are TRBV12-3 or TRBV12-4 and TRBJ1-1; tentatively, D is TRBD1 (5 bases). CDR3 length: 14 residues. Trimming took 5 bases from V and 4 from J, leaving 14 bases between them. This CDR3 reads CASSTGPASTEAFF. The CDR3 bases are TGTGCCAGCAGTACGGGACCGGCGAGCACTGAAGCTTTCTTT.

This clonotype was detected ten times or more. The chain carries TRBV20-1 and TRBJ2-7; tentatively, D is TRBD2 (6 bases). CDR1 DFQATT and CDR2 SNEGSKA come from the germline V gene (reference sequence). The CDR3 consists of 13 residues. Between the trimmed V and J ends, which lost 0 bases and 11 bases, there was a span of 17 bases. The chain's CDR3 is CSARDRASAIEYF. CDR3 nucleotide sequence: TGCAGTGCTAGAGATCGGGCTAGCGCGATCGAGTACTTC.

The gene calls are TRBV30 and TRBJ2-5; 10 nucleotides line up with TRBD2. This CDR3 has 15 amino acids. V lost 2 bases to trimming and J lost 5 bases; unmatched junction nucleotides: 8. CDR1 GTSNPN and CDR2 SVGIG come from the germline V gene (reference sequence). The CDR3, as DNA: TGTGCCTGGAGTCCCAGCGGGAGGGCCTCGGAGACCCAGTACTTC. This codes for CAWSPSGRASETQYF.

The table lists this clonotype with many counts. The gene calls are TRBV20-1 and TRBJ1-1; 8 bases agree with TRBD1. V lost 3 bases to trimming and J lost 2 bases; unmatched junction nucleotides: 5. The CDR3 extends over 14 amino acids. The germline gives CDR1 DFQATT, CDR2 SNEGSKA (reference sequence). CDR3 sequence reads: CSARHRGVNTEAFF. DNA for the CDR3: TGCAGTGCTAGGCACAGGGGGGTAAACACTGAAGCTTTCTTT.

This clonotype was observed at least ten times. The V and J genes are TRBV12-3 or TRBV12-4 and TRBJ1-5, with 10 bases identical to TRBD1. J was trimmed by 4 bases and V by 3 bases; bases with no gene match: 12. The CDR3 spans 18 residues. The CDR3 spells CASSFRDRGIVANQPQHF. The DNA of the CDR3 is TGTGCCAGCAGTTTTAGGGACAGGGGTATCGTGGCTAATCAGCCCCAGCATTTT.

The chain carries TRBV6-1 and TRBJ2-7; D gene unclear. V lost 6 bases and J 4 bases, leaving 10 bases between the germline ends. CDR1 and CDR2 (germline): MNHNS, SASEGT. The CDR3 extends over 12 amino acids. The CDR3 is CASRIKKYEQYF. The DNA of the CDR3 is TGTGCCAGCAGAATTAAAAAGTACGAGCAGTACTTC.

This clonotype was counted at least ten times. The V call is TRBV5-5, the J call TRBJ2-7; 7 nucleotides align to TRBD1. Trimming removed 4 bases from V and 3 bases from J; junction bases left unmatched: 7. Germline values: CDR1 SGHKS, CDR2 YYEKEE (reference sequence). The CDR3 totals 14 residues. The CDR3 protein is CASSLGTGVYEQYF. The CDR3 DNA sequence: TGTGCCAGCAGCCTTGGAACAGGGGTCTACGAGCAGTACTTC. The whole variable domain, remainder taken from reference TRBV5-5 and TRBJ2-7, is DAGVTQSPTHLIKTRGQQVTLRCSPISGHKSVSWYQQVLGQGPQFIFQYYEKEERGRGNFPDRFSARQFPNYSSELNVNALLLGDSALYLCASSLGTGVYEQYFGPGTRLTVT.

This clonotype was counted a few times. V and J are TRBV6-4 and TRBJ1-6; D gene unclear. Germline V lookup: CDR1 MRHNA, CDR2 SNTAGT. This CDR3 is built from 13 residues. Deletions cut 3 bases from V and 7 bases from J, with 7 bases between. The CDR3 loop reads CASSESQNSPLHF. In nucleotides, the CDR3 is TGTGCCAGCAGTGAGTCACAAAATTCACCCCTCCACTTT.

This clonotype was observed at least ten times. The CDR3 protein is CASSYSRIGSVTSGNTIYF. The CDR3 DNA is TGTGCCAGCAGTTACTCGAGGATCGGCAGCGTTACTTCTGGAAACACCATATATTTT. J is TRBJ1-3 and V is TRBV6-5; D is unclear. The V gene lost 0 bases and the J gene lost 1 base, with 19 bases spanning the gap. CDR1 is MNHEY and CDR2 is SVGAGI in the germline V gene. The CDR3 runs to 19 residues.

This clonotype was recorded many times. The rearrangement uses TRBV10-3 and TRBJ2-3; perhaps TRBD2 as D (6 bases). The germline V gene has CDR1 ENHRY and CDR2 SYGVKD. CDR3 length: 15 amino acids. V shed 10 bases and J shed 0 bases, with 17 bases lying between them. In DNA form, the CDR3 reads TGTGCCACCGGGACTGCAGATACTAGCACAGATACGCAGTATTTT. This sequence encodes CATGTADTSTDTQYF.

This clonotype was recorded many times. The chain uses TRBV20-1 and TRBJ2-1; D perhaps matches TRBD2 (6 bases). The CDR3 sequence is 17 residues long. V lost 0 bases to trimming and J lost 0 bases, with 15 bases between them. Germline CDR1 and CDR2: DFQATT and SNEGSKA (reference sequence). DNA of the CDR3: TGCAGTGCTAGAGATTCGGGGCGGGGCAGCTCCTACAATGAGCAGTTCTTC. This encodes CSARDSGRGSSYNEQFF.

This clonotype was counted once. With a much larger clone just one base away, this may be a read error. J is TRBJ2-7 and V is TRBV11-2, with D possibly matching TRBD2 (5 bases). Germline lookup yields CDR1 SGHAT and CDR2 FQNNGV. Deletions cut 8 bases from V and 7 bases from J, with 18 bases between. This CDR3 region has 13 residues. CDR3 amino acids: CASGTHLAREQYF. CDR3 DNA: TGTGCCAGCGGAACACATTTAGCGAGAGAGCAGTACTTC.

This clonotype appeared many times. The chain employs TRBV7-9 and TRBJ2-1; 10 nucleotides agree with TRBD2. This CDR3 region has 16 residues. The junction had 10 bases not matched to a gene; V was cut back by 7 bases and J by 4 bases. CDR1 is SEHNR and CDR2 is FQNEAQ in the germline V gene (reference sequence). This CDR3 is CASIHGLAVPYNEQFF. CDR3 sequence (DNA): TGTGCCAGCATCCACGGACTAGCGGTCCCTTACAATGAGCAGTTCTTC.